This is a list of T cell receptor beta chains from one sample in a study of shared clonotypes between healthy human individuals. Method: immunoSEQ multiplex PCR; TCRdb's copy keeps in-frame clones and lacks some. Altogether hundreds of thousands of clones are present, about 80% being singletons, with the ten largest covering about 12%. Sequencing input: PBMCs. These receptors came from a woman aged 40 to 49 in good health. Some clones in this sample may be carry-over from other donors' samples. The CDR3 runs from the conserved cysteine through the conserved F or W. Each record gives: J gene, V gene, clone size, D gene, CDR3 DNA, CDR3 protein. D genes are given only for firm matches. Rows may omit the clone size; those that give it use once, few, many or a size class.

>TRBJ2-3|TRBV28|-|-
TGTGCCAGCAGTGTGGACTTCACAGATACGCAGTATTTT
CASSVDFTDTQYF
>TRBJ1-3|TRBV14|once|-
TGTGCCAGCGGGCTCTCTGGAAACACCATATATTTT
CASGLSGNTIYF
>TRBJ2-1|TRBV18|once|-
TGTGCCAGCTCACCATGGGGGGGGCTGGGTGAGCAGTTCTTC
CASSPWGGLGEQFF
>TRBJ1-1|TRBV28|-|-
TGTGCCGGTCGGTCATCGAACACTGAAGCTTTCTTT
CAGRSSNTEAFF
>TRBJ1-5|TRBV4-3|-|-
TGCGCCAGCAGCCAAGTATTACAGCCGAATCAGCCCCAGCATTTT
CASSQVLQPNQPQHF
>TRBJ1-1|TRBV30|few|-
TGTGCCTGGAGTACCGGGCCGACGGGGAACACTGAAGCTTTCTTT
CAWSTGPTGNTEAFF
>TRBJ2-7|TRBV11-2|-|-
TGTGCCAGTCGGTCTGGTCCCGGTAGCCCCTACGAGCAGTACTTC
CASRSGPGSPYEQYF
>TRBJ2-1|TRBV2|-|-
TGTGCCAGCAGCGATCTCGTCGATGAGCAGTTCTTC
CASSDLVDEQFF
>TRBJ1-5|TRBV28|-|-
TGTGCCAGCAGACAGGACACGGAACTCCTAGGGCCCCAGCATTTT
CASRQDTELLGPQHF
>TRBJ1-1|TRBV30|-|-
TGTGCCTGGAGCGGGGGAGCCCCGAACACTGAAGCTTTCTTT
CAWSGGAPNTEAFF
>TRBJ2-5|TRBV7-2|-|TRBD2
TGTGCCAGCAGCTTACCCCTAGCGGGAGTGGAGACCCAGTACTTC
CASSLPLAGVETQYF
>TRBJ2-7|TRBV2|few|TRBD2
TGTGCCAGCAGTGAGGGACTAGGGTCGGGCGAGCAGTACTTC
CASSEGLGSGEQYF
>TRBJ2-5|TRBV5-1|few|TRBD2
TGCGCCAGCAGCCGTGGACTAGCGGGAGAGATAGAGACCCAGTACTTC
CASSRGLAGEIETQYF
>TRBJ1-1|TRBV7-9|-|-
TGTGCCAGCAGCACCTACCGGGACAACACTGAAGCTTTCTTT
CASSTYRDNTEAFF
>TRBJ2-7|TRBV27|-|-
TGTGCCAGCAGCTTAGGGACCGGCTCCTACGAGCAGTACTTC
CASSLGTGSYEQYF
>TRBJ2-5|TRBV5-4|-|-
TGTGCCAGCAGCATTAAAGAGACCCAGTACTTC
CASSIKETQYF
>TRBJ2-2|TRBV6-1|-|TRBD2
TGTGCCAGCAGTGAAGCAATAGGAGGGACTAGCGGGACGGTCGGGGAGCTGTTTTTT
CASSEAIGGTSGTVGELFF
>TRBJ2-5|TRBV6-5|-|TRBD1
TGTGCCAGCAGTTGGACAGGGGGTTGGGAGACCCAGTACTTC
CASSWTGGWETQYF
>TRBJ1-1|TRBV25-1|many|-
TGTGCCAGCAGTGAATCAGGGGAGGCTTTCTTT
CASSESGEAFF
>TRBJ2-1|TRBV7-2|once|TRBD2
TGTGCCAGCAGCATACTAGCGGGTTATGAGCAGTTCTTC
CASSILAGYEQFF
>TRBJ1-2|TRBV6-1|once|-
TGTGCCAGCAGTGGCGAACCAGAGGACTATGGCTACACCTTC
CASSGEPEDYGYTF
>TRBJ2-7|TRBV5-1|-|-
TGCGCCAGCAGCTTGTTGGGGGGCAGGGCCTACGAGCAGTACTTC
CASSLLGGRAYEQYF
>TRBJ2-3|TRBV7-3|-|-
TGTGCCAGCAAGGGGGACCCCACAGATACGCAGTATTTT
CASKGDPTDTQYF
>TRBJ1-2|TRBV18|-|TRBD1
TGTGCCAGCTCACCTCGGACAGGAAACTATGGCTACACCTTC
CASSPRTGNYGYTF
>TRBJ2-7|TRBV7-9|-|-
TGTGCCAGCAGCCCATCAGGGGTCCACGAGCAGTACTTC
CASSPSGVHEQYF
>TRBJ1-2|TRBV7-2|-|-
TGTGCCAGCAGCTTAGTGACGGGCTCCAACTATGGCTACACCTTC
CASSLVTGSNYGYTF
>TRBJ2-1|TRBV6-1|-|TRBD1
TGTGCCAGCAGTGCCGACAGGGTGGGTTACAATGAGCAGTTCTTC
CASSADRVGYNEQFF
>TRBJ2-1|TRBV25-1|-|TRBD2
TGTGCCAGCAGTGATCCCCACAGCGGGAGGAAGGATGAGCAGTTCTTC
CASSDPHSGRKDEQFF
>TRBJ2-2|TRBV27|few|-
TGTGCCAGCAGTTCCCGGACCCTCACCGGGGAGCTGTTTTTT
CASSSRTLTGELFF
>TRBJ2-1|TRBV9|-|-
TGTGCCAGCAGCGCGGACAGCTTTTCCTACAATGAGCAGTTCTTC
CASSADSFSYNEQFF